This TCR beta chain was recovered during a study of T cells in Graves' hyperthyroidism and ophthalmopathy. Researchers took RNA transcripts and amplified the TCR beta CDR3 regions from them. First-round RT-PCR targeting the TCR CDR3 was performed with the HTBI primer set. TCRdb processed the multiplex PCR reads anew with MiXCR; each CDR3 protein has one entry. The sample consists of 500,000 to 750,000 distinct CDR3 sequences, more than 15% of them appearing once. Ten or more counts support this clonotype. V shed 7 bases and J shed 3 bases, with 19 bases lying between them. Germline CDR1 MDHEN, CDR2 SYDVKM. The CDR3 length is 15 residues.

This sequence joins TRBV28 and TRBJ2-7; tentative D call: TRBD1 (5 bases). The sample was blood. This clonotype was sampled from a woman younger than 45 with Graves' hyperthyroidism. DNA for the CDR3: TGTGCCAGCACCACTCGGTGGGGCTACGGCTACGAGCAGTACTTC. It yields the protein CASTTRWGYGYEQYF.